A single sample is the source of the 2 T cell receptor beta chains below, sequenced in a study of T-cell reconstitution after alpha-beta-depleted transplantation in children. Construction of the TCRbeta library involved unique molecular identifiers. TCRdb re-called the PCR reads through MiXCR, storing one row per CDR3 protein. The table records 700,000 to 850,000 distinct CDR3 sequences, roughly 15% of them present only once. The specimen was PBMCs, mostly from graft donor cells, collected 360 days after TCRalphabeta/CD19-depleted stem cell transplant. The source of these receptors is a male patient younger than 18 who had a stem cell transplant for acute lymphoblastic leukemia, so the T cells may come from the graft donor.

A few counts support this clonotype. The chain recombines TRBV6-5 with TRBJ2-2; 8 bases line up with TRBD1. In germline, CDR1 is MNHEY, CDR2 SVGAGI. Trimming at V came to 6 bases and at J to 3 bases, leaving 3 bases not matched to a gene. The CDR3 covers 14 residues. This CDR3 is CASRPGQDTGELFF. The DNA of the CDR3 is TGTGCCAGCAGGCCGGGACAGGACACCGGGGAGCTGTTTTTT.

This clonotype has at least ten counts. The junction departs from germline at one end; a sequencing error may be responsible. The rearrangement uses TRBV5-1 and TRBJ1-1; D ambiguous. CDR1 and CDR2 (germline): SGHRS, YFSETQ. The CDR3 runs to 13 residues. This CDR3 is CASTLAPHTEAFF. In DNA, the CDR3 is TGCGCCAGCACCTTGGCCCCTCACACTGAAGCTTTCTTT.